These 29 T cell receptor beta chains were all obtained from the same sample, sequenced in a study of blood T cells in healthy people across ages. Primed by a sample-barcoded 5' primer and a J-beta primer mix, a second PCR proceeded for about 7 to 12 cycles. Each CDR3 protein is one row after TCRdb ran MiXCR on the 5' RACE reads. Here the sample spans 1.5 million to 2 million distinct CDR3 sequences, 28% being singletons. The sequenced sample was blood. Receptors were obtained from a woman in her twenties or thirties in good health.

The chain links TRBV7-9 to TRBJ2-1; D uncertain. V gave up 2 bases and J gave up 14 bases, with 16 bases separating them. CDR1 is SEHNR, CDR2 FQNEAQ, per germline (reference sequence). The length of the CDR3 is 13 residues. CDR3 sequence: CASSLSTLPREFF. The CDR3 DNA is TGTGCCAGCAGCTTATCTACCCTACCTAGGGAGTTCTTC.

Ten or more counts support this clonotype. The chain links TRBV29-1 to TRBJ2-7; D call uncertain. CDR1 and CDR2 (germline): SQVTM, ANQGSEA. Trimming took off 6 bases at V and 0 bases at J, with 9 bases between the two ends. This CDR3 spans 12 amino acids. DNA for the CDR3: TGCAGCGTGGCGTCGGACTCCTACGAGCAGTACTTC. Encoded protein: CSVASDSYEQYF.

The genes are TRBV7-8 and TRBJ1-2, with TRBD1 matching 8 bases. The CDR3 has 14 residues. Germline V gene lookup returns CDR1 SGHVS and CDR2 FQNEAQ. The V and J ends lost 5 bases and 8 bases, in that order; junction bases with no gene match: 10. The CDR3 spells CASSTGQGPWGYTF. CDR3 sequence (DNA): TGTGCCAGCAGCACCGGACAGGGCCCCTGGGGCTACACCTTC.

The chain joins TRBV9 to TRBJ2-7, with a weak D call TRBD1 (6 bases). The ends were cut back, 3 bases at V and 0 bases at J, with 22 bases in the middle. CDR3 length: 18 amino acids. Germline-derived CDR1 and CDR2 are SGDLS and YYNGEE. Here the CDR3 DNA reads TGTGCCAGCAGCGCGGACCTAACCGGGACATCAGTCTCCTACGAGCAGTACTTC. Translated, it gives CASSADLTGTSVSYEQYF.

In this sample, this clonotype turned up a few times. The V and J genes are TRBV28 and TRBJ2-4, with D possibly matching TRBD2 (5 bases). This CDR3 comprises 13 residues. The germline V gene has CDR1 MDHEN and CDR2 SYDVKM. Trimming cost V 6 bases and J 7 bases, with 13 bases left between them. The CDR3 DNA is TGTGCCAGCAGCCTTACGGGGTCCAACATTCAGTACTTC. Protein product: CASSLTGSNIQYF. The full variable domain, with the rest looked up from reference TRBV28 and TRBJ2-4, is DVKVTQSSRYLVKRTGEKVFLECVQDMDHENMFWYRQDPGLGLRLIYFSYDVKMKEKGDIPEGYSVSREKKERFSLILESASTNQTSMYLCASSLTGSNIQYFGAGTRLSVL.

The rearrangement uses TRBV11-2 and TRBJ1-2; no clear D. Germline CDR1 is SGHAT and CDR2 is FQNNGV. The CDR3 is 13 amino acids. With 5 bases removed from V and 8 bases from J, the gap between germline ends came to 15 bases. The CDR3 reads CASSPQLGWGYTF. CDR3 DNA sequence: TGTGCCAGCAGCCCCCAACTTGGGTGGGGCTACACCTTC.

This sequence joins TRBV10-3 and TRBJ1-6; D uncertain. The V end lost 3 bases, the J end lost 12 bases, and 15 bases lay between the germline ends. Germline-derived CDR1 and CDR2 are ENHRY and SYGVKD. This CDR3 has 14 residues. CDR3: CAISEVGLSGPLHF. CDR3 nucleotides: TGTGCCATCAGTGAAGTGGGCCTTTCGGGACCCCTCCACTTT.

This chain links TRBV7-2 with TRBJ2-1; D unclear. The CDR3 runs 11 residues. Per germline, CDR1 SGHTA and CDR2 FQGNSA. Deletions cut 8 bases from V and 9 bases from J, with 11 bases between. DNA of the CDR3: TGTGCCAGCGGCTCCCGAAGTGAGCAGTTCTTC. It translates to CASGSRSEQFF.

This chain links TRBV6-5 with TRBJ2-1, with D tentatively TRBD1 or TRBD2 (6 bases each). Trimming stripped 8 bases from V and 8 bases from J, with 19 bases between. This CDR3 spans 14 amino acids. CDR1 MNHEY and CDR2 SVGAGI come from the germline V gene. The CDR3 sequence: CASHRVGGIHEQFF. Here the CDR3 DNA reads TGTGCCAGCCATAGGGTAGGGGGGATCCATGAGCAGTTCTTC.

This clonotype was observed many times. The rearrangement links TRBV18 to TRBJ1-2; 9 nucleotides align to TRBD1. With 3 bases clipped from V and 4 bases from J, the junction kept 6 bases outside the gene matches. Germline V gene lookup returns CDR1 KGHSH and CDR2 LQKENI. The CDR3 sequence is 15 residues long. The CDR3 DNA sequence: TGTGCCAGCTCACCCGGACAGGGGTCTGGCTATGGCTACACCTTC. It specifies CASSPGQGSGYGYTF.

The rearrangement links TRBV9 to TRBJ2-5; D is possibly TRBD2 (7 bases). The J call may be incorrect, as the DNA end agrees better with TRBJ2-7. The CDR3 sequence is 17 residues long. Germline V lookup: CDR1 SGDLS, CDR2 YYNGEE. DNA for the CDR3: TGTGCCAGCAGCGTAGATAGTGTGGCGGAGGGGGGGAGCGAGCAGTACTTC. Translated: CASSVDSVAEGGSEQYF.

The V gene is TRBV9, the J gene TRBJ2-3; perhaps D is TRBD1 or TRBD2 (7 bases each). V shed 4 bases and J shed 1 base, with 16 bases lying between them. The CDR3 has 16 amino acids. In germline, CDR1 is SGDLS, CDR2 YYNGEE. The CDR3, as DNA: TGTGCCAGCAGCACCCGACAGGGAGGGGGCACAGATACGCAGTATTTT. Protein: CASSTRQGGGTDTQYF. Supplemented by reference TRBV9 and TRBJ2-3, the full variable domain reads DSGVTQTPKHLITATGQRVTLRCSPRSGDLSVYWYQQSLDQGLQFLIQYYNGEERAKGNILERFSAQQFPDLHSELNLSSLELGDSALYFCASSTRQGGGTDTQYFGPGTRLTVL.

The V and J genes are TRBV7-2 and TRBJ2-5; unclear D gene. This CDR3 spans 13 amino acids. V was clipped by 1 base and J by 10 bases, with 13 bases between them. Germline V lookup: CDR1 SGHTA, CDR2 FQGNSA. The CDR3: CASSLGPNQIQYF. The CDR3 nucleotides are TGTGCCAGCAGCTTAGGTCCCAACCAGATCCAGTACTTC.

This clonotype was observed once. The chain has TRBV6-6 and TRBJ1-2, with TRBD1 as a possible D gene (5 bases). The germline V gene encodes CDR1 MNHNY and CDR2 SVGAGI (reference sequence). The CDR3 is made up of 15 amino acids. V was pared by 2 bases and J by 5 bases, with 15 bases between. CDR3 nucleotide sequence: TGTGCCAGCAGTTACGGGCAGGGCCTTGTGTATGGCTACACCTTC. This translates into CASSYGQGLVYGYTF.

The rearrangement links TRBV28 to TRBJ1-2; no clear D gene. This CDR3 comprises 15 residues. The germline gives CDR1 MDHEN, CDR2 SYDVKM. The germline V and J ends were trimmed by 2 bases and 2 bases, with 12 bases remaining between them. CDR3 bases: TGTGCCAGCAGTTTAGCAGCGATCGACAACTATGGCTACACCTTC. Its translation: CASSLAAIDNYGYTF.

Concerning this clonotype itself: A read error is possible here, since a much larger clone lies one base away. The V and J genes are TRBV5-1 and TRBJ2-5; 7 nucleotides align to TRBD1. The J call may be in error: the DNA end matches TRBJ2-7 better. Germline V CDR1 and CDR2: SGHRS, YFSETQ. The length of the CDR3 is 13 residues. The CDR3 protein is CAGSWDSYYEQYF. The CDR3 DNA reads TGCGCCGGCAGCTGGGACAGCTACTACGAGCAGTACTTC.

With respect to this clonotype: One junction end disagrees with the germline gene, perhaps due to a read error. The chain combines TRBV12-3 or TRBV12-4 with TRBJ1-2, with 12 nucleotides matching TRBD1. The CDR3 consists of 17 residues. The CDR3, as DNA: TGTGCCAGCAGTTCGGGGGGTAAGGGACAGGGGGCGACCGGCTGCACCTTC. Residues: CASSSGGKGQGATGCTF.

The rearrangement uses TRBV5-1 and TRBJ1-2; D may be TRBD1 (5 bases). V shed 3 bases and J shed 6 bases, with 12 bases lying between them. Looked up from germline, CDR1 is SGHRS and CDR2 is YFSETQ. The CDR3 length is 13 residues. The CDR3 here is CASSSDGGDGYTF. Here the CDR3 DNA reads TGCGCCAGCAGCTCCGACGGGGGAGATGGCTACACCTTC.

This clonotype was seen more than once but under ten times. The CDR3 region has the DNA TGTGCCAGCGCATTTTTGGCGGGAGGGAGTGAGCAGTTCTTC. It codes for CASAFLAGGSEQFF. The rearrangement joins TRBV7-2 to TRBJ2-1; 9 bases fit TRBD2. In germline, CDR1 is SGHTA, CDR2 FQGNSA. V lost 8 bases to trimming and J lost 9 bases; unmatched junction nucleotides: 11. This CDR3 has 14 amino acids.

In this sample, this clonotype turned up a few times. The CDR3 DNA follows: TGCAGCGTGGGGCTGATGGCCACCGGGGAGCTGTTTTTT. Translated: CSVGLMATGELFF. The chain carries TRBV29-1 and TRBJ2-2; possibly TRBD1 for D (5 bases). Germline lookup yields CDR1 SQVTM and CDR2 ANQGSEA. V was trimmed by 6 bases and J by 4 bases, leaving 12 bases between them. The CDR3 spans 13 residues.

This clonotype was observed a handful of times. J is TRBJ2-1 and V is TRBV20-1; TRBD2 is a possible D gene (6 bases). The CDR3 is 13 residues long. CDR1 is DFQATT and CDR2 is SNEGSKA in the germline V gene (reference sequence). The CDR3 DNA sequence: TGCAGCCTAGCGCCACTGGCCCTCAATGAGCAGTTCTTC. It encodes CSLAPLALNEQFF.

The chain joins TRBV7-9 to TRBJ1-1, with 9 positions matching TRBD1. This CDR3 has 15 amino acids. V shed 4 bases, J shed 4 bases, and the junction held 7 bases outside the gene matches. Germline V gene data show CDR1 as SEHNR and CDR2 as FQNEAQ (reference sequence). The CDR3 here is CASSSGQGIRTEAFF. The CDR3 nucleotides read TGTGCCAGCAGCTCGGGACAGGGAATTCGCACTGAAGCTTTCTTT.

This rearrangement joins TRBV25-1 to TRBJ2-2; 11 nucleotides agree with TRBD2. Germline-derived CDR1 and CDR2 are MGHDK and SYGVNS. The CDR3 is 15 amino acids. Trimming took 6 bases from V and 6 from J; bases not matched to a gene: 6. CDR3 in amino acids: CASSRLAGSAGELFF. Here the CDR3 DNA reads TGTGCCAGCAGCAGACTAGCGGGGAGCGCCGGGGAGCTGTTTTTT.

This clonotype was detected many times. V is TRBV29-1 and J is TRBJ2-7; 8 nucleotides line up with TRBD1. The CDR3 spans 12 residues. Unmatched junction bases numbered 4, after V lost 6 bases and J lost 3 bases. Germline V CDR1 and CDR2: SQVTM, ANQGSEA. Here the CDR3 reads CSVTTGGYEQYF. The CDR3 DNA reads TGCAGCGTAACTACAGGGGGCTACGAGCAGTACTTC.

This clonotype was picked up a small number of times. The J gene is TRBJ1-5, the V gene TRBV12-3 or TRBV12-4, with D perhaps matching TRBD1 (6 bases). CDR3 length equals 14 residues. The V and J ends lost 4 bases and 3 bases respectively, with 10 bases between them. The CDR3 DNA follows: TGTGCCAGCAGTTCAGGACAGTACAATCAGCCCCAGCATTTT. Protein sequence: CASSSGQYNQPQHF.

J is TRBJ1-1 and V is TRBV24-1; D is uncertain. CDR1 and CDR2 (germline): KGHDR, SFDVKD. The CDR3 sequence is 12 residues long. V was clipped by 9 bases and J by 4 bases, with 11 bases between them. CDR3 nucleotide sequence: TGTGCCACCCTACTCTGGGGCACTGAAGCTTTCTTT. Translating it yields CATLLWGTEAFF.

There are a few counts of this clonotype. V and J are TRBV12-3 or TRBV12-4 and TRBJ1-2; no clear D gene. V was shortened by 6 bases and J by 4 bases, with 6 bases between the two germline ends. The CDR3 extends over 11 amino acids. The CDR3 nucleotides are TGTGCCAGCAGAGATTTCTATGGCTACACCTTC. Encoded protein: CASRDFYGYTF.

The table lists this clonotype with many counts. V usage is TRBV5-5 and J usage is TRBJ2-1; D unclear. Trimming cost V 0 bases and J 6 bases, with 13 bases left between them. The CDR3 length is 15 residues. Germline V gene data show CDR1 as SGHKS and CDR2 as YYEKEE (reference sequence). The CDR3 bases are TGTGCCAGCAGCTTGGGGATAGATCGGCGCAATGAGCAGTTCTTC. Translating gives CASSLGIDRRNEQFF.

The V and J genes are TRBV29-1 and TRBJ2-7; maybe TRBD1 (6 bases). This CDR3 comprises 12 residues. Per the germline V gene, CDR1 is SQVTM and CDR2 is ANQGSEA. Between the trimmed V and J ends, which lost 6 bases and 5 bases, there was a span of 14 bases. CDR3 amino acids: CSVAQGYDEQYF. CDR3 DNA sequence: TGCAGCGTCGCGCAGGGGTACGACGAGCAGTACTTC.